This is a list of T cell receptor beta chains from one sample in a study of blood T cell repertoires in COVID-19. Sequencing used immunoSEQ multiplex PCR; TCRdb keeps in-frame clones, though not all of them. The sample lists 100,000 to 150,000 clones, 85% to 90% occurring once. Sample: peripheral blood. Every receptor here comes from a man between 50 and 59 years old with acute or convalescent COVID-19. The CDR3 runs from the conserved cysteine through the conserved F or W. The D gene is left open where the match is weak. Clone sizes are given selectively: once, few, many, or a class where the clone is expanded.

D	J	V	size	DNA	CDR3
-	TRBJ1-6	TRBV6-5	-	TGTGCCGCGAGGAAACAGGGTTGGGATTCACCCCTCCACTTT	CAARKQGWDSPLHF
TRBD1	TRBJ1-1	TRBV10-3	-	TGTGCCATCAGTGAGCCCAGACAGGGTATGGACACTGAAGCTTTCTTT	CAISEPRQGMDTEAFF
-	TRBJ2-1	TRBV6-2/TRBV6-3	-	TGTGCCAGCAGTTACTGGGCAGGGTACAATGAGCAGTTCTTC	CASSYWAGYNEQFF
TRBD1	TRBJ1-1	TRBV30	-	TGTGCCTGGAGTGGACAGGGGGGTACTGAAGCTTTCTTT	CAWSGQGGTEAFF
TRBD2	TRBJ2-3	TRBV5-4	-	TGTGCCAGCAGCTTGAACGGCGGGAGTAGATTAGATACGCAGTATTTT	CASSLNGGSRLDTQYF
TRBD2	TRBJ2-1	TRBV5-1	-	TGCGCCAGCAGCTTGGAGGGGAGGGGAAGCTCCTACAATGAGCAGTTCTTC	CASSLEGRGSSYNEQFF
-	TRBJ1-4	TRBV4-3	-	TGCGCCAGCAGCCAAGATTATGGGCACCCTAATGAAAAACTGTTTTTT	CASSQDYGHPNEKLFF
-	TRBJ1-4	TRBV10-2	-	TGCGCCACTCGGGGGGGGGAAAAACTGTTTTTT	CATRGGEKLFF
TRBD1	TRBJ1-1	TRBV5-1	-	TGCGCCAGCAGCTCCTCCGGGACAGGGATGAACACTGAAGCTTTCTTT	CASSSSGTGMNTEAFF
-	TRBJ1-4	TRBV30	-	TGTGCCTGGCGGTCTGGTCCGGAAAAACTGTTTTTT	CAWRSGPEKLFF
-	TRBJ2-2	TRBV5-1	-	TGCGCCAGCAGCCGAGGGCCCCTCACCGGGGAGCTGTTTTTT	CASSRGPLTGELFF
TRBD2	TRBJ2-5	TRBV29-1	-	TGCAGCGTCGGCGGACGGACTAGCGGGAGATTTCGGGAGACCCAGTACTTC	CSVGGRTSGRFRETQYF
-	TRBJ1-5	TRBV27	-	TGTGCCAGCAGTTTATTCGGCGGTAGCAATCAGCCCCAGCATTTT	CASSLFGGSNQPQHF
-	TRBJ1-1	TRBV29-1	once	TGCAGCGGGGCGAGGGTTGGGACTGAAGCTTTCTTT	CSGARVGTEAFF
-	TRBJ2-3	TRBV3-1/TRBV3-2	-	TGTGCCAGCAGCCTAACAGGGTTCGTGACAGATACGCAGTATTTT	CASSLTGFVTDTQYF
TRBD2	TRBJ2-1	TRBV7-6	-	TGTGCCAGCAGCGTCGGGACTAGCGGGACTTATGAGCAGTTCTTC	CASSVGTSGTYEQFF
-	TRBJ2-7	TRBV27	-	TGTGCCAGCAGTTTTAGGGGGGGTTACGAGCAGTACTTC	CASSFRGGYEQYF
TRBD1	TRBJ2-3	TRBV7-2	-	TGTGCCAGCAGCAAGGACAGGGGGCGGACAGATACGCAGTATTTT	CASSKDRGRTDTQYF
TRBD2	TRBJ2-7	TRBV18	once	TGTGCCAGCTCCCAAACTAGCGGGGCCACCTACGAGCAGTACTTC	CASSQTSGATYEQYF
TRBD1	TRBJ1-2	TRBV6-5	-	TGTGCCAGCCGGGACAGTACTAACTATGGCTACACCTTC	CASRDSTNYGYTF
TRBD2	TRBJ2-2	TRBV3-1/TRBV3-2	-	TGTGCCAGCAGCCGTCGACTAGCGGGTCCGAACACCGGGGAGCTGTTTTTT	CASSRRLAGPNTGELFF
-	TRBJ2-7	TRBV12-3/TRBV12-4	-	TGTGCCAGCAGTTTAACAGGGACGGGCGAGCAGTACTTC	CASSLTGTGEQYF
-	TRBJ1-5	TRBV24-1	few	TGTGCCACCAGTGAGCAGGGTCGGAAGCCCCAGCATTTT	CATSEQGRKPQHF
-	TRBJ1-4	TRBV25-1	once	TGTGCCAGCAGACCCCCGGAGGAAGAAAAACTGTTTTTT	CASRPPEEEKLFF
TRBD1	TRBJ2-7	TRBV19	once	TGTGCCAGTAGCGTAAGGACAGGGGTCGAGCAGTACTTC	CASSVRTGVEQYF
TRBD2	TRBJ2-2	TRBV28	-	TGTGCCAGCAGTTTTTCGCTAGCGGGAAGGGCCGGGGAGCTGTTTTTT	CASSFSLAGRAGELFF
TRBD2	TRBJ2-3	TRBV5-6	-	TGTGCCAGCCCGAGGCGGCGGGAGAGGAATACGCAGTATTTT	CASPRRRERNTQYF
-	TRBJ2-7	TRBV7-2	-	TGTGCCAGCAGCTTAGATCCAGGGCTTCCCTACGAGCAGTACTTC	CASSLDPGLPYEQYF
-	TRBJ2-5	TRBV18	-	TGTGCCAGCTCGCCGACCCCCCCAGGGGTGGGAGAGACCCAGTACTTC	CASSPTPPGVGETQYF
TRBD2	TRBJ2-4	TRBV9	-	TGTGCCAGCAGCCGGGCTAGCGGGAGGTCAAAAAACATTCAGTACTTC	CASSRASGRSKNIQYF
TRBD1	TRBJ2-2	TRBV6-5	-	TGTGCCAGCCACACAGGGGGGAGAAGGGGGGAGCTGTTTTTT	CASHTGGRRGELFF
TRBD2	TRBJ2-1	TRBV19	-	TGTGCCAGTAGTATCCCACTAGCGGGCCCCGGCAATGAGCAGTTCTTC	CASSIPLAGPGNEQFF
-	TRBJ2-5	TRBV29-1	-	TGCAGCGCTGGGAAGGAGGGGGAGACCCAGTACTTC	CSAGKEGETQYF
TRBD1	TRBJ1-2	TRBV6-5	-	TGTGCCAGCAGCCTGGACAGGGTGAACTATGGCTACACCTTC	CASSLDRVNYGYTF
TRBD2	TRBJ2-2	TRBV9	-	TGTGCCAGCAGCTCCACCTTCGGGGGGTTACTCGGGGAGCTGTTTTTT	CASSSTFGGLLGELFF
TRBD2	TRBJ2-7	TRBV7-9	-	TGTGCCAGCAGCCCCCGGGGACTAGCGGACTACGAGCAGTACTTC	CASSPRGLADYEQYF
-	TRBJ2-3	TRBV5-1	-	TGCGCCAGCAGAAGAATTGAGTCAGATACGCAGTATTTT	CASRRIESDTQYF
TRBD2	TRBJ2-7	TRBV20-1	-	TGCAGTGCTAGTTTTACGGGAGGGCCGGGAGACGAGCAGTACTTC	CSASFTGGPGDEQYF
TRBD2	TRBJ2-1	TRBV5-4	-	TGTGCCAGCAGCTCTGTTCCTCTAGCGGGAGGACCTAACAATGAGCAGTTCTTC	CASSSVPLAGGPNNEQFF
TRBD2	TRBJ2-1	TRBV5-3	-	TGTGCCAGAAGCAGGCGCCGGCGGGCCCGGGAGGGTGAGCAGTTCTTC	CARSRRRRAREGEQFF
-	TRBJ1-2	TRBV5-1	-	TGCGCCAGCAGCGCAAACAATAACTATGGCTACACCTTC	CASSANNNYGYTF
TRBD1	TRBJ2-2	TRBV7-9	-	TGTGCCAGCAGGCACCGGGACAGGGGGCGCGGGGACACCGGGGAGCTGTTTTTT	CASRHRDRGRGDTGELFF
-	TRBJ1-1	TRBV30	-	TGTGCCTGGGGGCAGAACACTGAAGCTTTCTTT	CAWGQNTEAFF
-	TRBJ2-7	TRBV5-1	once	TGCGCCAGCAGCTTGGAAGGGGGAGCCTACGAGCAGTACTTC	CASSLEGGAYEQYF
-	TRBJ1-1	TRBV6-5	-	TGTGCCAGCAGCGGCCGGGTAGGATTAACTGAAGCTTTCTTT	CASSGRVGLTEAFF
TRBD1	TRBJ1-6	TRBV19	-	TGTGCCAGTAACCAGGGGGCGGTTAATTCACCCCTCCACTTT	CASNQGAVNSPLHF
-	TRBJ1-1	TRBV13	-	TGTGCCAGCAGCTTAGAGGGGATCACTGAAGCTTTCTTT	CASSLEGITEAFF
TRBD2	TRBJ2-1	TRBV4-1	once	TGCGCCAGCAGCCAAGACGCTAGCGGGAGCTCCTACAATGAGCAGTTCTTC	CASSQDASGSSYNEQFF
-	TRBJ1-2	TRBV4-1	-	TGCGCCAGCAGCCAAGATCTGGCAGGGAATCGTGGCTACACCTTC	CASSQDLAGNRGYTF
-	TRBJ2-6	TRBV21-1	-	TGTGCCAGCAGCAGGGGGCCAGGGGCCAACGTCCTGACTTTC	CASSRGPGANVLTF
-	TRBJ2-7	TRBV18	-	TGTGCCAGCTCACCCCCAGGCGCGTCCTACGAGCAGTACTTC	CASSPPGASYEQYF